Shown below are 19 T cell receptor beta chains from a single sample sequenced in a study of T cell responses to AZD1222 COVID-19 vaccine. Measured with immunoSEQ multiplex PCR; TCRdb has only the in-frame clones, and not every one. Of some 98,000 clones listed, roughly 90% are singletons. The starting material was peripheral blood, obtained on day 0 of AZD1222 vaccination. All receptors derive from an adult in good health.

This chain connects TRBV7-9 to TRBJ2-1; 7 nucleotides match TRBD2. The germline CDR1 and CDR2 sequences are SEHNR and FQNEAQ (reference sequence). V gave up 5 bases and J gave up 7 bases; unmatched junction bases: 8. CDR3 length: 14 residues. DNA of the CDR3: TGTGCCAGCAGCCCCCGGGGGGTACAAAATGAGCAGTTCTTC. The encoded protein is CASSPRGVQNEQFF.

J is TRBJ2-5 and V is TRBV7-2; a weak D match, TRBD1 (6 bases). This CDR3 has 14 amino acids. The V end was cut by 6 bases, the J end by 2 bases, with 13 bases between. Germline lookup yields CDR1 SGHTA and CDR2 FQGNSA. The CDR3 reads CASSRLGAQETQYF. In DNA form, the CDR3 reads TGTGCCAGCAGTCGCTTGGGGGCTCAAGAGACCCAGTACTTC.

The CDR3 DNA reads TGTGCCAGCAGCTCCGGCCCGGGGGAGTCCGGGGAGCTGTTTTTT. Translating gives CASSSGPGESGELFF. J is TRBJ2-2 and V is TRBV28, with D perhaps matching TRBD2 (6 bases). CDR3 length equals 15 residues. The germline CDR1 and CDR2 sequences are MDHEN and SYDVKM. V lost 6 bases, J lost 6 bases, and 17 bases lay in between. The full variable domain, in which reference TRBV28 and TRBJ2-2 provide the parts outside the CDR3, is DVKVTQSSRYLVKRTGEKVFLECVQDMDHENMFWYRQDPGLGLRLIYFSYDVKMKEKGDIPEGYSVSREKKERFSLILESASTNQTSMYLCASSSGPGESGELFFGEGSRLTVL.

The genes are TRBV30 and TRBJ2-7, with 8 bases lining up with TRBD1. The V segment lost 0 bases and the J segment 4 bases; nucleotides outside the gene matches: 5. The CDR3 is 14 residues long. Germline values: CDR1 GTSNPN, CDR2 SVGIG (reference sequence). CDR3 in DNA: TGTGCCTGGAGTGTCACAGGGGGAACATACGAGCAGTACTTC. This gives the protein CAWSVTGGTYEQYF. Using reference TRBV30 and TRBJ2-7 for the parts outside the CDR3, the full variable domain is SQTIHQWPATLVQPVGSPLSLECTVEGTSNPNLYWYRQAAGRGLQLLFYSVGIGQISSEVPQNLSASRPQDRQFILSSKKLLLSDSGFYLCAWSVTGGTYEQYFGPGTRLTVT.

V usage is TRBV5-1 and J usage is TRBJ1-5, with 9 positions matching TRBD1. Germline-derived CDR1 and CDR2 are SGHRS and YFSETQ. CDR3 length: 13 amino acids. Losses at the gene ends were 7 bases for V and 5 bases for J; bases not matched to a gene: 4. CDR3 in amino acids: CASRTGVDQPQHF. The CDR3 nucleotides read TGCGCCAGCCGGACAGGGGTAGATCAGCCCCAGCATTTT.

This sequence joins TRBV7-9 and TRBJ2-7, with 10 bases matching TRBD2. The trim removed 4 bases at V and 6 bases at J, leaving 6 bases unmatched. Germline-derived CDR1 and CDR2 are SEHNR and FQNEAQ (reference sequence). This CDR3 is built from 14 residues. The CDR3 DNA is TGTGCCAGCAGCTCGGGACTAGCGACATCCGAGCAGTACTTC. Its translation: CASSSGLATSEQYF.

A single count supports this clone. The genes are TRBV7-3 and TRBJ1-6; D unresolved. Between the trimmed V and J ends, which lost 6 bases and 7 bases, there was a span of 10 bases. Per germline, CDR1 SGHTA and CDR2 FQGTGA. The CDR3 runs 13 residues. CDR3 coding DNA: TGTGCCAGCAGTAGAGGAGGGAATTCACCCCTCCACTTT. Residues: CASSRGGNSPLHF.

J is TRBJ2-4 and V is TRBV5-6; 8 positions agree with TRBD1. The V gene end was trimmed by 4 bases and the J gene end by 7 bases; junction bases not matched to a gene: 7. Germline CDR1 and CDR2: SGHDT and YYEEEE. This CDR3 has 14 amino acids. CDR3 region: CASSPDRVRNIQYF. CDR3 DNA: TGTGCCAGCAGCCCGGACAGGGTGCGGAACATTCAGTACTTC.

The V gene is TRBV5-6, the J gene TRBJ1-2; D gene ambiguous. Trimming cost V 6 bases and J 0 bases, with 24 bases left between them. Germline CDR1 is SGHDT and CDR2 is YYEEEE. CDR3 length: 18 residues. The CDR3 region has the DNA TGTGCCAGCACTAACCTCCGAATTGGACTACTAGCTAACTATGGCTACACCTTC. It codes for CASTNLRIGLLANYGYTF. The complete variable domain, with remaining parts taken from reference TRBV5-6 and TRBJ1-2, reads DAGVTQSPTHLIKTRGQQVTLRCSPKSGHDTVSWYQQALGQGPQFIFQYYEEEERQRGNFPDRFSGHQFPNYSSELNVNALLLGDSALYLCASTNLRIGLLANYGYTFGSGTRLTVV.

The chain is built from TRBV30 and TRBJ2-7; a weak D match, TRBD2 (7 bases). The germline CDR1 and CDR2 sequences are GTSNPN and SVGIG (reference sequence). The CDR3 covers 14 residues. V shed 4 bases and J shed 0 bases, with 13 bases lying between them. The DNA for the CDR3 is TGTGCCTGGACGACGGCGGGGGCCTCCTACGAGCAGTACTTC. Translating gives CAWTTAGASYEQYF.

This sequence joins TRBV7-6 and TRBJ2-7; D perhaps matches TRBD2 (6 bases). Trimming removed 1 base at V and 3 bases at J, with 19 bases between. Germline V gene lookup returns CDR1 SGHVS and CDR2 FNYEAQ. CDR3 length equals 17 residues. The DNA for the CDR3 is TGTGCCAGCAGCTTAGGACAGCAAGATTGGGGGGACTACGAGCAGTACTTC. Amino acids: CASSLGQQDWGDYEQYF.

A single count supports this clone. This chain joins TRBV6-6 and TRBJ1-6, with D perhaps matching TRBD1 (6 bases). Trimming removed 7 bases from V and 10 bases from J, with 20 bases in between. The CDR3 contains 15 residues. CDR1 is MNHNY, CDR2 SVGAGI, per germline (reference sequence). Written as DNA, the CDR3 is TGTGCCAGCACCCCCGAGGGGGTCGGTGGATCACCCCTCCACTTT. This codes for CASTPEGVGGSPLHF.

CDR3 sequence (DNA): TGTGCCTGGAGCGGGGTCAGGTTAGCTGAAGCTTTCTTT. Translating gives CAWSGVRLAEAFF. This chain connects TRBV30 to TRBJ1-1; no clear D. V dropped 3 bases and J dropped 6 bases, with 14 bases sitting between them. Looked up from germline, CDR1 is GTSNPN and CDR2 is SVGIG (reference sequence). This CDR3 region has 13 residues.

The CDR3 protein is CASRILQGAPEAFF. Written as DNA, the CDR3 is TGTGCCAGCAGGATCTTACAGGGGGCCCCTGAAGCTTTCTTT. The chain joins TRBV6-5 to TRBJ1-1, with 9 bases matching TRBD1. The CDR3 sequence is 14 residues long. Per the germline V gene, CDR1 is MNHEY and CDR2 is SVGAGI. With V trimmed by 6 bases and J by 6 bases, 8 bases remained unmatched.

The gene calls are TRBV6-5 and TRBJ2-1; possibly TRBD2 for D (6 bases). The CDR3 extends over 12 amino acids. Trimming stripped 11 bases from V and 2 bases from J, with 10 bases between. Germline values: CDR1 MNHEY, CDR2 SVGAGI. CDR3 bases: TGTGCCTGTAGCGGCACCTACAATGAGCAGTTCTTC. Translating gives CACSGTYNEQFF.

The chain couples TRBV5-1 to TRBJ2-2; the D is unclear. Germline V CDR1 and CDR2: SGHRS, YFSETQ. There are 13 residues in the CDR3. V was pared by 5 bases and J by 7 bases, with 12 bases between. This CDR3 reads CASSVGLNGELFF. In nucleotides, the CDR3 is TGCGCCAGCAGTGTAGGGCTAAACGGGGAGCTGTTTTTT. The full variable domain, its missing parts supplied by reference TRBV5-1 and TRBJ2-2, is KAGVTQTPRYLIKTRGQQVTLSCSPISGHRSVSWYQQTPGQGLQFLFEYFSETQRNKGNFPGRFSGRQFSNSRSEMNVSTLELGDSALYLCASSVGLNGELFFGEGSRLTVL.

This chain links TRBV5-6 with TRBJ1-3, with a weak D call TRBD1 (5 bases). Per the germline V gene, CDR1 is SGHDT and CDR2 is YYEEEE. The V end was cut by 1 base, the J end by 0 bases, with 14 bases between. CDR3 length: 17 amino acids. The CDR3 loop is CASSLNLQGGSGNTIYF. For the CDR3, the DNA is TGTGCCAGCAGCTTGAACTTGCAGGGTGGCTCTGGAAACACCATATATTTT.

The chain links TRBV27 to TRBJ1-2, with D hard to call. The length of the CDR3 is 13 residues. The germline gives CDR1 MNHEY, CDR2 SMNVEV (reference sequence). Deletions cut 3 bases from V and 5 bases from J, with 10 bases between. CDR3 nucleotide sequence: TGTGCCAGCAGTTTCTCCAGTGGATATGGCTACACCTTC. This encodes CASSFSSGYGYTF.

The rearrangement joins TRBV2 to TRBJ1-6, with 9 bases lining up with TRBD1. Trimming removed 6 bases from V and 10 bases from J; junction bases left unmatched: 13. Per germline, CDR1 SNHLY and CDR2 FYNNEI. CDR3 length equals 16 residues. CDR3 residues: CASSSKQGAEGSPLHF. CDR3 DNA: TGTGCCAGCAGCAGTAAACAGGGGGCTGAGGGATCACCCCTCCACTTT.